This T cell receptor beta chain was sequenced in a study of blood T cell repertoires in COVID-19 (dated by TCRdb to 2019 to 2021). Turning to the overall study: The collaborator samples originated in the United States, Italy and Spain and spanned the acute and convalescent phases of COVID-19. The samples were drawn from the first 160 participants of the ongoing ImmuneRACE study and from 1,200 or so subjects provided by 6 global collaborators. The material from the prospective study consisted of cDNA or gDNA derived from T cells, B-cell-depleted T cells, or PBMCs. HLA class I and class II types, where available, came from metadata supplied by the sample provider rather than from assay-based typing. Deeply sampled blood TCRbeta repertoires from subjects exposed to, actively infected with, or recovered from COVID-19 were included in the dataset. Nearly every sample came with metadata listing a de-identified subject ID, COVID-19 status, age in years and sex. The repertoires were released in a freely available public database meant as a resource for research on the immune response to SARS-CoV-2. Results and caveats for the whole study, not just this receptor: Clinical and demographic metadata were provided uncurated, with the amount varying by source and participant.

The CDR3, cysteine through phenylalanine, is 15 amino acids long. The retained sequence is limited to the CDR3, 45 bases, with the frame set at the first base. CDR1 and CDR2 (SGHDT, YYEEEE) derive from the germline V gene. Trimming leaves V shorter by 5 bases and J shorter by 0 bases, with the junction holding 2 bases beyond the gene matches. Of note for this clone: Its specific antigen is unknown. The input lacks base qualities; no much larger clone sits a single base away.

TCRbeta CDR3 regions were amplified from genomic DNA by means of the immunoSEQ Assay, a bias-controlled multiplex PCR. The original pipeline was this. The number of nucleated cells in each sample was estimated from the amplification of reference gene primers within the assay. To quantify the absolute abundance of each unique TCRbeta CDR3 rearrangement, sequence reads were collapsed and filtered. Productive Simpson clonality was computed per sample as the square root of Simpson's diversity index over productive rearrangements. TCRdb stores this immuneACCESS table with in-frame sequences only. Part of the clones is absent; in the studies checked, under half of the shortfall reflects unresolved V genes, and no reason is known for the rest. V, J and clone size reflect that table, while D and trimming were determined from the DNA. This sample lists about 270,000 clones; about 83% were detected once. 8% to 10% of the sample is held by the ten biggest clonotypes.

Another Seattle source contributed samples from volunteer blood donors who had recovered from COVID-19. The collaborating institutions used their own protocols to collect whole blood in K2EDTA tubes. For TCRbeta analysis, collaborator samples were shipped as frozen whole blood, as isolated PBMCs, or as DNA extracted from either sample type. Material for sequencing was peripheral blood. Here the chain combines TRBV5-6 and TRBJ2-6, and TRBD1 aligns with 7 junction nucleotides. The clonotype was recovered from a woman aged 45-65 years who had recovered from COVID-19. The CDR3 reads CASSPGGSGANVLTF. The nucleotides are TGTGCCAGCAGTCCAGGGGGCTCTGGGGCCAACGTCCTGACTTTC.